This T cell receptor (beta chain) was observed in a study of T cell repertoires in cytomegalovirus infection. Many counts were recorded for this clonotype. Its antigen is not identified. TCRdb called the reads again in MiXCR, with one record for every CDR3 protein. The sample includes about half a million distinct CDR3 sequences, roughly a third of them seen just once. The V gene lost 0 bases and the J gene lost 0 bases, with 18 bases spanning the gap. Germline CDR1 is MNHNY and CDR2 is SVGAGI (reference sequence). The CDR3 sequence is 19 residues long. The sequencing used cultured PBMCs, collected from culture after CMV antigen stimulation. The rearrangement links TRBV6-6 to TRBJ1-3; D is unclear. This receptor was identified in a human donor in good health (CMV status not recorded). Some clones in this sample may be carry-over from other donors' samples. The CDR3 DNA sequence: TGTGCCAGCAGTTACTCGAGACCAATTGGGTCCTCCTCTGGAAACACCATATATTTT. It is translated as CASSYSRPIGSSSGNTIYF.